Listed here is a single T cell receptor (beta chain). These data are taken from a study of blood T cell repertoires in COVID-19. The repertoire was sequenced with immunoSEQ multiplex PCR; TCRdb's copy has only in-frame clones and lacks some. The sample includes fewer than 250,000 clones, around 85% seen only once; the top ten take 3.5% to 4%. Material: PBMCs or T cells enriched from blood (not recorded which). This TCR derives from a woman in her thirties or forties with acute COVID-19.

The CDR3 spells CASSPLSARSSYNEQFF. The CDR3 nucleotides are TGTGCCAGCTCACCACTGAGCGCCCGAAGCTCCTACAATGAGCAGTTCTTC. The chain combines TRBV18 with TRBJ2-1, with D unclear. There are 17 residues in the CDR3. Trimming removed 1 base at V and 0 bases at J, with 13 bases between. Germline loops: CDR1 KGHSH, CDR2 LQKENI.